Here is one T cell receptor beta chain with its context. Assay used: immunoSEQ multiplex PCR; TCRdb lists only in-frame clones, some missing. The table includes about 440,000 clones, around 90% detected once. This sample was included in a study of blood T cell repertoires in COVID-19. The germline V gene has CDR1 MNHEY and CDR2 SVGAGI. The CDR3 contains 15 residues. After removal of 5 bases from V and 2 bases from J, the junction contained 7 bases not matched to a gene. The chain carries TRBV6-5 and TRBJ1-2; TRBD1 aligns across 8 bases. This receptor was obtained from a woman aged 18-29 years with acute COVID-19. The specimen sequenced was PBMCs or T cells enriched from blood (not recorded which). The CDR3 loop is CASSRTTGANYGYTF. CDR3 coding DNA: TGTGCCAGCAGTCGGACGACAGGGGCAAACTATGGCTACACCTTC.